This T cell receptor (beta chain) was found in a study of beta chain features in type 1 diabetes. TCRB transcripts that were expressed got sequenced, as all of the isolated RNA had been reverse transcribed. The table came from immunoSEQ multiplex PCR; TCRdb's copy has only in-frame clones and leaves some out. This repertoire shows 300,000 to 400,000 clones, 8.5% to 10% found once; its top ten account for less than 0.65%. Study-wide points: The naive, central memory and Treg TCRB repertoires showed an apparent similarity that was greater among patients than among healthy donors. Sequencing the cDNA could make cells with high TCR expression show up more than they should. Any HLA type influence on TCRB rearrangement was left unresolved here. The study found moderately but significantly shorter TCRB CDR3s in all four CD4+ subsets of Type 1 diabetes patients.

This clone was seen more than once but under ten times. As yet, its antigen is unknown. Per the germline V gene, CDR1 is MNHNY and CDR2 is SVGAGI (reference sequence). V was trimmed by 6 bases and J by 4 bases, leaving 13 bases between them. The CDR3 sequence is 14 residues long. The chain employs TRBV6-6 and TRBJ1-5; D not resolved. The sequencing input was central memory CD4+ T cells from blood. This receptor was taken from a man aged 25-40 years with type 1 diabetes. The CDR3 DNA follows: TGTGCCAGCAGCACCCTCGAAGGAAATCAGCCCCAGCATTTT. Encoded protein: CASSTLEGNQPQHF.